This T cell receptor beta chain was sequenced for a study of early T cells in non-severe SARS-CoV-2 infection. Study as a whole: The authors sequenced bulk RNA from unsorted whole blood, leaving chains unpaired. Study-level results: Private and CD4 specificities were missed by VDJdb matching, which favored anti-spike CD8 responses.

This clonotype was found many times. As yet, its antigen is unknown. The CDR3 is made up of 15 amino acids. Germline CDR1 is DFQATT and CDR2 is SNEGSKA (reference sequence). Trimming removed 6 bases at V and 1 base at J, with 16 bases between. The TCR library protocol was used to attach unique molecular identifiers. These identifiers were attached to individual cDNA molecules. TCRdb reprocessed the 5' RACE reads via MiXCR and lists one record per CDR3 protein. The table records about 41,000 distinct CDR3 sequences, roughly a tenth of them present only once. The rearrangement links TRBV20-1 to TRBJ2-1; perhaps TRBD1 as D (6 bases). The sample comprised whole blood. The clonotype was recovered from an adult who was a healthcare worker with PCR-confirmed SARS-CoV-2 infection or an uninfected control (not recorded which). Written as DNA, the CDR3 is TGCAGTGCCTTCCTGACAGGCCCATCCTACAATGAGCAGTTCTTC. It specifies CSAFLTGPSYNEQFF.